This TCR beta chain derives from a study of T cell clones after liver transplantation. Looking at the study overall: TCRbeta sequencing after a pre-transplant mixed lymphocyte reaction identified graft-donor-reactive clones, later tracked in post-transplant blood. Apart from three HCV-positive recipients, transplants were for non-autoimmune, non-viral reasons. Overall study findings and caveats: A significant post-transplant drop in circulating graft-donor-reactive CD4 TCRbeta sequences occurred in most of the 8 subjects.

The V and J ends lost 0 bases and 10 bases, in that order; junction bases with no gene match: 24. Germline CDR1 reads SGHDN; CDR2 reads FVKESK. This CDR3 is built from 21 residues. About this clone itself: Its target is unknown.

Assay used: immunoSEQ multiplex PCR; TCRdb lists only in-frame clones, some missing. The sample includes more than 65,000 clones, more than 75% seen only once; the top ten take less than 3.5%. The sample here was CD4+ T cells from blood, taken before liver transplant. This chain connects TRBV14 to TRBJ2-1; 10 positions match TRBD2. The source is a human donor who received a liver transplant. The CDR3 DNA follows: TGTGCCAGCAGCCAAGAGGCTAGCGGGAGTTTGAACCGTGGAGATCGGACAGAGCAGTTCTTC. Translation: CASSQEASGSLNRGDRTEQFF. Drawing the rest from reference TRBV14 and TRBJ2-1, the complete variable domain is EAGVTQFPSHSVIEKGQTVTLRCDPISGHDNLYWYRRVMGKEIKFLLHFVKESKQDESGMPNNRFLAERTGGTYSTLKVQPAELEDSGVYFCASSQEASGSLNRGDRTEQFFGPGTRLTVL.